This T cell receptor beta chain emerged from a study of CD8 T cells in ankylosing spondylitis. V was pared by 5 bases and J by 0 bases, with 6 bases of the junction left unmatched. Per germline, CDR1 SGHRS and CDR2 YFSETQ. The CDR3 has 16 residues. TCRdb called the 5' RACE reads again in MiXCR, with one record for every CDR3 protein. The data show under 400,000 distinct CDR3 sequences, with approximately 10% seen just once and roughly 9.2% held by the top ten. This clonotype occurred a few times. The rearrangement joins TRBV5-1 to TRBJ2-5; 11 bases map to TRBD2. The TCR sequence derives from a female donor with ankylosing spondylitis or in good health (not recorded which). Source material: blood, either unsorted or a sorted T cell fraction (not recorded which). CDR3 amino acids: CASSPRTSGYQETQYF. CDR3 DNA: TGCGCCAGCAGTCCTCGGACTAGCGGGTACCAAGAGACCCAGTACTTC.